Below, one TCR beta chain is given with its context. Measured with immunoSEQ multiplex PCR; TCRdb has only the in-frame clones, and not every one. The sample lists around 250,000 clones, about 90% occurring once. Germline V lookup: CDR1 LGHNT, CDR2 FRNRAP. This CDR3 is 14 amino acids long. Trimming shortened V by 5 bases and J by 7 bases, and 17 bases separated the two germline ends. This sample is part of a study of blood T cell repertoires in COVID-19. About the study: Specimens from acute and convalescent COVID-19 originated in the United States, Italy and Spain.

The sequencing sample was made of peripheral blood. The clonotype originates from a man aged 60 to 75 with acute or convalescent COVID-19. The chain links TRBV12-5 to TRBJ1-1, with no clear D. The CDR3 loop is CASGGPPDGIEAFF. The CDR3 nucleotides read TGTGCTAGTGGTGGCCCCCCCGACGGGATTGAAGCTTTCTTT.